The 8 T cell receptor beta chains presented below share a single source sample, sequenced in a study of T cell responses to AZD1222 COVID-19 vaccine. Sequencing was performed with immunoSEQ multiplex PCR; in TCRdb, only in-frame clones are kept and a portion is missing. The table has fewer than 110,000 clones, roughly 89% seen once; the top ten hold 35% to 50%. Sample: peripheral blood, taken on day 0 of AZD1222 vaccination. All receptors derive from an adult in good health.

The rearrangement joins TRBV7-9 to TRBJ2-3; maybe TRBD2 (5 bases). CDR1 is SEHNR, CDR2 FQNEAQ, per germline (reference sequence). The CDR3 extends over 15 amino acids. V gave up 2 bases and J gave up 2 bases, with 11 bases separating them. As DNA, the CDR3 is TGTGCCAGCAGCTTATGGAGCGGCAACACAGATACGCAGTATTTT. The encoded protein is CASSLWSGNTDTQYF.

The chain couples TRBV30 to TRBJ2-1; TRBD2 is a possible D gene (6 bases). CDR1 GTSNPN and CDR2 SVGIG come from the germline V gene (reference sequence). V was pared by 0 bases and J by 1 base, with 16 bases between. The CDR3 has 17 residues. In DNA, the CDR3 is TGTGCCTGGAGTGTACAAGGGCGGGGACGATCCTACAATGAGCAGTTCTTC. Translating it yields CAWSVQGRGRSYNEQFF.

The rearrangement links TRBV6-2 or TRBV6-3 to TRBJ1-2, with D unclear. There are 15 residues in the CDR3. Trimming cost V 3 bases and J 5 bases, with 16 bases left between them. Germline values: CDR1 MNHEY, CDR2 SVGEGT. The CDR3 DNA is TGTGCCAGCAGTTATCCAGGAACCGGGTTATATGGCTACACCTTC. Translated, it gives CASSYPGTGLYGYTF.

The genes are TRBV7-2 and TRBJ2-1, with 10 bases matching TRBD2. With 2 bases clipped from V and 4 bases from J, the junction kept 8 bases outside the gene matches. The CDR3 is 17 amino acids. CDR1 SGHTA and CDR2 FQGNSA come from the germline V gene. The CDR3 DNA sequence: TGTGCCAGCAGCTTAAGGCAGGGACTAGCGAATTACAATGAGCAGTTCTTC. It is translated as CASSLRQGLANYNEQFF.

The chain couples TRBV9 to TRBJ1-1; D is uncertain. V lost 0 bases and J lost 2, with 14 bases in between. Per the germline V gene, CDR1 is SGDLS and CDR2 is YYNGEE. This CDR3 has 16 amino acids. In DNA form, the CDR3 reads TGTGCCAGCAGCGTAGCTCACGGACGGATTAACACTGAAGCTTTCTTT. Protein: CASSVAHGRINTEAFF.

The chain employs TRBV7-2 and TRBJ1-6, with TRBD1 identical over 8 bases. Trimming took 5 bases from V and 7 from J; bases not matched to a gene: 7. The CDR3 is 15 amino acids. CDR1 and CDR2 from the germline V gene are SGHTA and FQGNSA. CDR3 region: CASSPRQGHNSPLHF. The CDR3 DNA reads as TGTGCCAGCAGCCCCCGACAGGGGCACAATTCACCCCTCCACTTT.

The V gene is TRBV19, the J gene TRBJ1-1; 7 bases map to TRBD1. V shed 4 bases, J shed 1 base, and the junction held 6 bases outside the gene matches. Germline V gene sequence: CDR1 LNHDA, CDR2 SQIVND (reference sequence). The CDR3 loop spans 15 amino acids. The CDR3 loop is CASSKRTGSNTEAFF. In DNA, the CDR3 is TGTGCCAGTAGTAAACGGACAGGCTCGAACACTGAAGCTTTCTTT.

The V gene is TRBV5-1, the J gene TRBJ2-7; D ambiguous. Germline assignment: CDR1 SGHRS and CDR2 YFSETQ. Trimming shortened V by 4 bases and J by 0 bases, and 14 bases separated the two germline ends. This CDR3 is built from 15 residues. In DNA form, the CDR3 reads TGCGCCAGCAGCACCTTAAGGGTGAACTCCTACGAGCAGTACTTC. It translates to CASSTLRVNSYEQYF.